The rows below give T cell receptor beta chains drawn from one sample of a study of blood T cells in healthy people across ages. A single record per CDR3 protein comes from TCRdb applying MiXCR to the 5' RACE reads. In the table there are 710,000 or so distinct CDR3 sequences, about a fifth of which are singletons. Sequencing input: blood. These receptors were collected from a man aged 65 to 85 in good health. Each CDR3 is given with its conserved first and last residue. D genes are given only for firm matches. Clone size is given for some rows only: seen once, a few or many times, or a class if the clone is expanded.

TRBV10-3	TRBD1	TRBJ2-2	NA	CAISEAGTGGREELFF	TGTGCCATCAGTGAGGCTGGGACAGGGGGCCGGGAGGAGCTGTTTTTT
TRBV3-1	TRBD1	TRBJ2-7	NA	CASSYGQGTYEQYF	TGTGCCAGCAGCTATGGACAGGGAACCTACGAGCAGTACTTC
TRBV20-1	TRBD1	TRBJ1-1	few	CSARDLTGGDTEAFF	TGCAGTGCTAGAGATCTCACAGGGGGGGACACTGAAGCTTTCTTT
TRBV29-1	TRBD2	TRBJ2-3	NA	CSVVAGGVDTQYF	TGCAGCGTTGTGGCGGGGGGGGTCGATACGCAGTATTTT
TRBV12-3/TRBV12-4	NA	TRBJ2-1	few	CASSLSENNEQFF	TGTGCCAGCAGCCTTTCGGAGAACAATGAGCAGTTCTTC
TRBV28	TRBD1	TRBJ1-2	NA	CTSRVPTGQGHGYTF	TGTACCAGCAGAGTTCCGACGGGACAGGGCCATGGCTACACCTTC
TRBV29-1	NA	TRBJ2-3	many	CSVGPDTQYF	TGCAGCGTAGGCCCAGATACGCAGTATTTT
TRBV6-5	TRBD2	TRBJ2-5	NA	CAISSGLEKTQYF	TGTGCCATCTCCTCTGGACTAGAGAAGACCCAGTACTTC
TRBV19	NA	TRBJ2-4	NA	CASSNRAKTVF	TGTGCCAGCAGTAATAGGGCTAAAACTGTCTTC
TRBV6-1	NA	TRBJ2-7	few	CASSEVALYEQYF	TGTGCCAGCAGTGAGGTAGCGCTCTACGAGCAGTACTTC
TRBV24-1	NA	TRBJ2-1	medium-sized	CATSDSGPSHFF	TGTGCCACCAGTGATTCGGGTCCGTCCCACTTCTTC
TRBV5-1	TRBD1	TRBJ1-6	many	CASSSYRGIDSPLHF	TGCGCCAGCAGCTCATACAGGGGGATCGATTCACCCCTCCACTTT
TRBV7-7	NA	TRBJ1-4	NA	CASSPTPGLTNEKLFF	TGTGCCAGCAGCCCTACCCCCGGGTTAACTAATGAAAAACTGTTTTTT
TRBV12-3/TRBV12-4	TRBD1	TRBJ2-1	few	CASTPTGYNEQFF	TGTGCCAGCACCCCGACAGGGTACAATGAGCAGTTCTTC
TRBV29-1	TRBD1	TRBJ2-2	many	CSVLGQGASTGELFF	TGCAGCGTTCTCGGGCAGGGGGCCAGCACCGGGGAGCTGTTTTTT
TRBV5-1	NA	TRBJ2-7	few	CASSLGTVPYEQYF	TGCGCCAGCAGCTTGGGGACAGTTCCCTACGAGCAGTACTTC
TRBV10-3	TRBD2	TRBJ2-7	many	CAISTGTTTSYEQYF	TGTGCCATCAGCACCGGGACTACCACCTCCTACGAGCAGTACTTC
TRBV21-1	NA	TRBJ2-1	NA	CASSSPGTNGDEQFF	TGTGCCAGCAGCTCACCCGGGACTAATGGGGATGAGCAGTTCTTC
TRBV28	TRBD2	TRBJ2-7	few	CASGLAGKAEQYF	TGTGCCAGCGGTTTAGCGGGGAAAGCCGAGCAGTACTTC
TRBV6-4	NA	TRBJ2-1	NA	CASSDSGLNEQFF	TGTGCCAGCAGTGACTCGGGACTCAATGAGCAGTTCTTC
TRBV20-1	NA	TRBJ1-1	NA	CSASRANVPNTEAFF	TGCAGTGCTAGTAGGGCGAATGTCCCGAACACTGAAGCTTTCTTT
TRBV6-1	NA	TRBJ2-6	many	CASSVRSGANVLTF	TGTGCCAGCAGTGTGCGCTCTGGGGCCAACGTCCTGACTTTC
TRBV28	TRBD1	TRBJ2-7	NA	CASSITTGGSYEQYF	TGTGCCAGCAGCATCACGACAGGGGGCTCCTACGAGCAGTACTTC
TRBV5-6	TRBD1	TRBJ2-1	NA	CASSLDEFGTGTYNEQFF	TGTGCCAGCAGCTTGGACGAATTCGGGACAGGAACCTACAATGAGCAGTTCTTC
TRBV10-1	TRBD2	TRBJ2-5	NA	CASSEGLAGRQETQYF	TGCGCCAGCAGTGAAGGACTAGCGGGGCGACAAGAGACCCAGTACTTC
TRBV7-2	TRBD1	TRBJ2-5	many	CASSRDRDSGTQYF	TGTGCCAGCAGCCGGGACAGGGACTCGGGGACCCAGTACTTC
TRBV5-1	NA	TRBJ2-5	few	CASSSDIQETQYF	TGCGCCAGCAGCTCCGACATACAAGAGACCCAGTACTTC
TRBV12-3/TRBV12-4	NA	TRBJ1-2	many	CASSLAPGVGSGYTF	TGTGCCAGCAGTTTAGCGCCGGGGGTCGGGAGTGGCTACACCTTC
TRBV2	NA	TRBJ2-3	few	CASMRTGTDTQYF	TGTGCCAGCATGAGGACAGGCACAGATACGCAGTATTTT
TRBV12-3/TRBV12-4	TRBD1	TRBJ1-4	NA	CASSSQRTGGREKLFF	TGTGCCAGCAGCTCCCAGAGGACAGGCGGGCGCGAAAAACTGTTTTTT
TRBV20-1	TRBD2	TRBJ2-4	NA	CSARGSQNIQYF	TGCAGTGCTCGCGGGAGCCAGAACATTCAGTACTTC
TRBV12-3/TRBV12-4	TRBD1	TRBJ1-2	few	CASSFWGQGGYTF	TGTGCCAGCAGTTTCTGGGGACAGGGTGGCTACACCTTC
TRBV6-6	NA	TRBJ2-5	NA	CASSYSIGIGGTQYF	TGTGCCAGCAGTTACTCGATAGGGATCGGAGGGACCCAGTACTTC
TRBV20-1	NA	TRBJ1-6	NA	CSARDQGVDSPLHF	TGCAGTGCTAGAGATCAGGGAGTCGATTCACCCCTCCACTTT
TRBV3-1	TRBD2	TRBJ2-7	NA	CASSPAVAGTYEQYF	TGTGCCAGCAGCCCCGCGGTAGCGGGGACCTACGAGCAGTACTTC
TRBV5-4	NA	TRBJ2-7	few	CASSFLGADEQYF	TGTGCCAGCAGCTTTCTGGGGGCCGACGAGCAGTACTTC
TRBV18	TRBD1	TRBJ1-3	few	CASSPQGTDTIYF	TGTGCCAGCTCACCGCAGGGGACAGACACCATATATTTT
TRBV6-5	NA	TRBJ1-1	once	CASSYSTDSEAFF	TGTGCCAGCAGTTACTCGACAGATTCTGAAGCTTTCTTT
TRBV3-1	NA	TRBJ1-6	NA	CASSQERLRPLHF	TGTGCCAGCAGCCAAGAGAGGCTAAGGCCCCTCCACTTT
TRBV4-3	NA	TRBJ1-2	NA	CASSQEGARMVVDGYTF	TGCGCCAGCAGCCAAGAGGGGGCAAGGATGGTTGTCGATGGCTACACCTTC
TRBV7-2	TRBD2	TRBJ2-1	NA	CASSTGLAGIGEQFF	TGTGCCAGCAGCACCGGACTAGCGGGAATCGGTGAGCAGTTCTTC
TRBV18	NA	TRBJ2-5	NA	CASSLTLGVEETQYF	TGTGCCAGCTCACTTACCCTTGGGGTCGAAGAGACCCAGTACTTC
TRBV15	NA	TRBJ1-1	NA	CATSQLADTEAFF	TGTGCCACCAGCCAACTGGCGGACACTGAAGCTTTCTTT
TRBV29-1	TRBD1	TRBJ2-3	few	CSVQQGGSTDTQYF	TGCAGCGTTCAACAGGGGGGAAGCACAGATACGCAGTATTTT
TRBV5-1	NA	TRBJ1-1	NA	CASSPRGANTEAFF	TGCGCCAGCAGCCCCCGGGGGGCGAACACTGAAGCTTTCTTT
TRBV7-9	NA	TRBJ2-1	many	CASSFRGNSDEQFF	TGTGCCAGCAGCTTTCGCGGGAATTCGGATGAGCAGTTCTTC
TRBV9	NA	TRBJ2-3	NA	CASSALGGRADTQYF	TGTGCCAGCAGCGCCCTCGGAGGGCGGGCAGATACGCAGTATTTT
TRBV7-2	NA	TRBJ2-1	NA	CASSLGVGNNEQFF	TGTGCCAGCAGCTTAGGGGTGGGAAACAATGAGCAGTTCTTC
TRBV27	NA	TRBJ2-1	few	CASNALDRFQNEQFF	TGTGCCAGCAATGCCCTGGACCGTTTTCAAAATGAGCAGTTCTTC
TRBV25-1	TRBD1	TRBJ1-4	few	CASSDPTGGSEKLFF	TGTGCCAGCAGTGACCCGACAGGGGGCAGTGAAAAACTGTTTTTT
TRBV18	NA	TRBJ2-5	NA	CASSPPLTETQYF	TGTGCCAGCTCACCACCCCTCACAGAGACCCAGTACTTC
TRBV20-1	NA	TRBJ2-2	NA	CSARGRLNTGELFF	TGCAGTGCTCGGGGGCGATTAAACACCGGGGAGCTGTTTTTT
TRBV29-1	NA	TRBJ1-1	few	CSVELISTEAFF	TGCAGCGTTGAATTGATATCCACTGAAGCTTTCTTT
TRBV24-1	TRBD1	TRBJ1-2	NA	CATSDLGQGRYGYTF	TGTGCCACCAGTGATCTGGGACAGGGGCGCTATGGCTACACCTTC
TRBV7-9	TRBD2	TRBJ2-1	NA	CASSRRLAGKLDNEQFF	TGTGCCAGCAGCCGTCGACTAGCGGGAAAGCTTGACAATGAGCAGTTCTTC
TRBV15	NA	TRBJ2-4	NA	CATSRGGVDIQYF	TGTGCCACCAGCAGAGGAGGGGTGGACATTCAGTACTTC
TRBV19	TRBD2	TRBJ2-1	NA	CASSMELAGADEQFF	TGTGCCAGTAGTATGGAGCTAGCGGGAGCTGATGAGCAGTTCTTC